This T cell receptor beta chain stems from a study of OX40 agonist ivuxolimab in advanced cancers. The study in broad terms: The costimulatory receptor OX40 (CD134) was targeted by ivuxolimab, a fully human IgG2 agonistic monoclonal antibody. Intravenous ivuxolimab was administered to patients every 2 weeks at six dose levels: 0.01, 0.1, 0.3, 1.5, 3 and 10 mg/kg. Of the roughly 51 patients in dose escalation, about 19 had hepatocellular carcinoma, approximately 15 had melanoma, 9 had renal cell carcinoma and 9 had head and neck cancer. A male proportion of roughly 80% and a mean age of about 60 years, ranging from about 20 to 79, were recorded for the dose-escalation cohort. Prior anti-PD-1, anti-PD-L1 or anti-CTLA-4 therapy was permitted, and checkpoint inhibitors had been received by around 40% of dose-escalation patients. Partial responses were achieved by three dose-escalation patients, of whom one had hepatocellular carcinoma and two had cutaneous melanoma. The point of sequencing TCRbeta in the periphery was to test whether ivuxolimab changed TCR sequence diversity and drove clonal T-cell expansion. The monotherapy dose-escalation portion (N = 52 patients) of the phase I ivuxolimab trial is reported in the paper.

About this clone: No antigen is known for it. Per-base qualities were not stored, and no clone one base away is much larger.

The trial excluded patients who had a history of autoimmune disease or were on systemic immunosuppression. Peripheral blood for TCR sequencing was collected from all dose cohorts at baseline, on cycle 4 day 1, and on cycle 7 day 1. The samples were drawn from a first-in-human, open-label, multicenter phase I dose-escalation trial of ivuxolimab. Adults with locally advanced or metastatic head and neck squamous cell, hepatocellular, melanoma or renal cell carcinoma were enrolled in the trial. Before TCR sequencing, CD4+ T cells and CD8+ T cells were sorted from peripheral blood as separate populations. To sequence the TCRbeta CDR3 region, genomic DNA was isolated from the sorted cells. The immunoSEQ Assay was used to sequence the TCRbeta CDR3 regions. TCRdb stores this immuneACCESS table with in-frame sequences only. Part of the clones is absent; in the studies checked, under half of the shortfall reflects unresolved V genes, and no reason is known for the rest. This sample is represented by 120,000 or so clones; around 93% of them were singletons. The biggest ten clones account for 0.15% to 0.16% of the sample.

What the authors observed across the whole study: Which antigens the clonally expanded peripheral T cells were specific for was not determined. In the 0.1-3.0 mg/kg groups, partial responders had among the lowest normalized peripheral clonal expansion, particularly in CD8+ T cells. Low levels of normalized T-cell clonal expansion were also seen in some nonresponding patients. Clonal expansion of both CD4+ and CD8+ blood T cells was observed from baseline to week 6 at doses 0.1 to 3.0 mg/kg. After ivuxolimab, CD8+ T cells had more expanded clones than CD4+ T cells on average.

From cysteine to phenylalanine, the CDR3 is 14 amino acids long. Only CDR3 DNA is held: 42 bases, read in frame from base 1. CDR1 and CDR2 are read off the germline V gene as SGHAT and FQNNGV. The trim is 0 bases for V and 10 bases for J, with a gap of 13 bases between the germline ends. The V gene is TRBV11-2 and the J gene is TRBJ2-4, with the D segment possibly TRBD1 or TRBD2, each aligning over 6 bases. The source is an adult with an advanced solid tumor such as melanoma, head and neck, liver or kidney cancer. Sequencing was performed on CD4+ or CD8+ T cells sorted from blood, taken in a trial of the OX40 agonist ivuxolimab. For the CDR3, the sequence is CASSLEGGSLIQYF. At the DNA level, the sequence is TGTGCCAGCAGCTTAGAAGGGGGGAGCCTGATTCAGTACTTC.